This TCR beta chain was documented in a study of OX40 agonist ivuxolimab in advanced cancers. Study summary: Among those enrolled, mean age was about 63 years (range about 23 to 85) and 82.7% were male. Three patients got partial responses; one had hepatocellular carcinoma and two had cutaneous melanoma.

Germline V gene data show CDR1 as GTSNPN and CDR2 as SVGIG (reference sequence). The junction had 5 bases not matched to a gene; V was cut back by 6 bases and J by 0 bases. This CDR3 has 14 residues. Sequenced by immunoSEQ multiplex PCR; TCRdb stores in-frame clones only, minus some. The table lists fewer than 90,000 clones, almost 95% of them singletons. About this clone: Its antigen is still unknown.

Study outcomes and limitations: The CD4+ and CD8+ T cells in the blood had expanded clonally by week 6 at 0.1 to 3.0 mg/kg. Some of the nonresponding patients also showed low levels of normalized T-cell clonal expansion.

The clonotype originates from an adult with an advanced solid tumor such as melanoma, head and neck, liver or kidney cancer. The genes are TRBV30 and TRBJ2-3; 8 positions match TRBD2. The sequences come from CD4+ or CD8+ T cells sorted from blood, collected in a trial of the OX40 agonist ivuxolimab. DNA for the CDR3: TGTGCCTGCAACGTAGCGGGGAGCACAGATACGCAGTATTTT. It yields the protein CACNVAGSTDTQYF.